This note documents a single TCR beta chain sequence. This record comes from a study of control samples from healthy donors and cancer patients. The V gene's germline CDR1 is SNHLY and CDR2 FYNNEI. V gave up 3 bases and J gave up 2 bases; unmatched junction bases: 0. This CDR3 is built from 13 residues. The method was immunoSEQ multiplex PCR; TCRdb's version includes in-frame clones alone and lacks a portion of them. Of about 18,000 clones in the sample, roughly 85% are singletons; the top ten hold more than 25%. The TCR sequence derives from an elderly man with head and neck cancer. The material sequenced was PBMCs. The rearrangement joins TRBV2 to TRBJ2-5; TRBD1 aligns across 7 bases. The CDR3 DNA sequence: TGTGCCAGCAGTGAGGGACAGCAAGAGACCCAGTACTTC. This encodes CASSEGQQETQYF.